This TCR beta chain emerged from a study of identical twins. TCRdb re-called the 5' RACE reads with MiXCR, one entry per CDR3 protein. The profile shows some 900,000 distinct CDR3 sequences, about 12% of them singletons. The V gene's germline CDR1 is SNHLY and CDR2 FYNNEI. V shed 6 bases and J shed 0 bases, with 21 bases lying between them. This CDR3 is built from 18 residues. The sample was also reused in another study, on yellow fever vaccine responses in identical twins. In that study: Twin vaccine T cell responses reportedly seemed partly convergent, partly personalized.

The sequence derives from a woman under 30 in good health. Input material: PBMCs. The chain carries TRBV2 and TRBJ2-1, with no clear D. CDR3 protein: CASSLSGRAGSSYNEQFF. The CDR3 DNA sequence: TGTGCCAGCAGCCTCTCCGGACGGGCTGGTTCCTCCTACAATGAGCAGTTCTTC.